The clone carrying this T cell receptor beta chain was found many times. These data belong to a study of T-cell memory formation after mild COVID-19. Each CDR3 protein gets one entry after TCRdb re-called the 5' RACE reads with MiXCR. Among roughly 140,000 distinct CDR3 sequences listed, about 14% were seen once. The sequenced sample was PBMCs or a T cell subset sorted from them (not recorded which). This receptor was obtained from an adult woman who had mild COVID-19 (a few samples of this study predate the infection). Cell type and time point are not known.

The CDR3 here is CASSYSPIGQRNYEQYF. For the CDR3, the DNA is TGTGCCAGCAGTTACTCGCCTATAGGACAGAGAAACTACGAGCAGTACTTC. The chain carries TRBV6-6 and TRBJ2-7, with D possibly TRBD1 on 6 matching bases. Trimming removed 0 bases at V and 3 bases at J, with 18 bases between. There are 17 residues in the CDR3. The germline CDR1 and CDR2 sequences are MNHNY and SVGAGI (reference sequence).